This T cell receptor beta chain is drawn from a study of blood T cells in healthy people across ages. Study-wide results and limits: Both naive CD4+ cell counts and diversity were greater in long-lived donors than in aged donors. Estimates of total diversity, which came from one million sequenced T cells, were considered to be underestimates.

Primed by a sample-barcoded 5' primer and a J-beta primer mix, a second PCR proceeded for 7 to 11 cycles. A tag from a template-switch adaptor with 12 random nucleotides marked each cDNA molecule. Each CDR3 protein gets one entry after TCRdb re-called the 5' RACE reads with MiXCR. The sample lists fewer than 750,000 distinct CDR3 sequences, 47% occurring once. With respect to this clonotype: The target antigen is unknown. At one end, the junction sequence differs from germline, possibly due to a read error.

Isolating PBMCs gave at least 7 million of these cells per sample. Germline V CDR1 and CDR2: DFQATT, SNEGSKA (reference sequence). The CDR3 is 15 amino acids. The rearrangement joins TRBV20-1 to TRBJ1-6; possibly TRBD1 for D (5 bases). The clonotype originates from an elderly man in good health. The specimen was blood. CDR3 region: CSATPGGAGNSPLHF. In nucleotides, the CDR3 is TGCAGTGCTACTCCGGGAGGGGCAGGTAATTCACCTCTCCACTTT.